This T cell receptor beta chain appears in the sequencing data of a study of vaccination effects on CD4 cells after COVID-19. Before any sequencing was done, the ViraFEST assay used viral peptide pools to expand antigen-specific CD4+ T cells. Having been cultured for 9 to 11 days, the cells underwent CD4+ T cell isolation. Nucleocapsid antibodies were negative in the vaccine recipients, who had never had SARS-CoV-2 infection. The CDR3 consists of 20 residues. Unmatched junction bases numbered 13, after V lost 6 bases and J lost 0 bases. Germline CDR1 LNHNV, CDR2 YYDKDF (reference sequence). This clone was recorded a few times. Its antigen is not identified. Some clones are missing from TCRdb's copy, which holds only in-frame ones; the method was immunoSEQ multiplex PCR. The table includes fewer than 25,000 clones, roughly 70% detected once.

The source is a human donor who received a COVID-19 vaccine. This chain links TRBV15 with TRBJ2-1; 14 bases align to TRBD2. The sequencing used CD4+ T cells from PBMCs cultured with HCoV-NL63 spike peptides, collected before COVID-19 vaccination. The CDR3 protein is CATRPRVGTSGSNSYNEQFF. CDR3 nucleotide sequence: TGTGCCACCAGACCTAGAGTGGGGACTAGCGGGAGTAACTCCTACAATGAGCAGTTCTTC.